This TCR beta chain was captured in a study of Ad26.COV2.S vaccination and SARS-CoV-2 variants. Study in general: Intramuscular Ad26.COV2.S at 5x10^10 or 1x10^11 viral particles.

The V end was cut by 0 bases, the J end by 8 bases, with 16 bases between. Germline V lookup: CDR1 MNHNY, CDR2 SVGAGI (reference sequence). The CDR3 loop spans 15 amino acids. Documented treatment: 15 to 20 received Ad26.COV2.S at low or high dose, single or two shots; 5 received placebo; per-sample allocation not given. Samples analyzed were those drawn on day 63 after the first vaccine or placebo injection. Within Boston, the person who donated was an adult of 18-55 years. Here immunoSEQ multiplex PCR was the method, and the copy in TCRdb shows in-frame clones only, minus some. The sample records roughly 300,000 clones, about 88% being singletons. This clone has just one count.

The source is a person between 18 and 65 years old who received the Ad26.COV2.S COVID-19 vaccine or a placebo. V is TRBV6-6 and J is TRBJ1-2; D is uncertain. Source: peripheral blood, taken in a trial of Ad26.COV2.S vaccine versus placebo. CDR3 coding DNA: TGTGCCAGCAGTTACTCGAAACTGCGGACTAGGGGCTACACCTTC. This sequence encodes CASSYSKLRTRGYTF.